The rows below give T cell receptor beta chains drawn from one sample of a study of blood T cells in healthy people across ages. TCRdb ran MiXCR on the 5' RACE reads and lists one entry per CDR3 protein. The sample holds 1.2 million to 1.5 million distinct CDR3 sequences; 59% are singletons and the top ten take roughly 6.3%. Sequences were obtained from blood. The receptors derive from a man aged 18 to 30 in good health. CDR3s include the opening cysteine and the closing phenylalanine or tryptophan. The D gene is left open where the match is weak. The size field is filled for only some rows; it gives once, few, many or a size class.

clone_size,cdr3_length,v_call,j_call,d_call,cdr3_aa,cdr3_nt
NA,15,TRBV12-5,TRBJ2-2,TRBD1,CASGLGDSNTGELFF,TGTGCTAGTGGTTTGGGGGACAGTAACACCGGGGAGCTGTTTTTT
many,14,TRBV4-1,TRBJ2-7,TRBD1,CASSPGTGTYEQYF,TGCGCCAGCAGCCCCGGGACAGGGACCTACGAGCAGTACTTC
NA,14,TRBV12-3/TRBV12-4,TRBJ1-6,NA,CASTPSQRGSPLHF,TGTGCCAGCACTCCTTCTCAACGGGGATCACCCCTCCACTTT
NA,11,TRBV7-9,TRBJ2-2,NA,CASSKDGKLFF,TGTGCCAGCAGTAAGGACGGGAAGCTGTTTTTT
NA,14,TRBV25-1,TRBJ2-1,NA,CASSELWKYNEQFF,TGTGCCAGCAGTGAGTTATGGAAATACAATGAGCAGTTCTTC
few,15,TRBV20-1,TRBJ2-3,NA,CSAREGDPGADTQYF,TGCAGTGCTAGAGAGGGGGACCCCGGAGCAGATACGCAGTATTTT
few,15,TRBV6-2/TRBV6-3,TRBJ2-3,NA,CASSLIQASADTQYF,TGTGCCAGCAGCCTGATACAGGCCTCGGCAGATACGCAGTATTTT
NA,12,TRBV11-2,TRBJ2-1,NA,CASSTLAGEQFF,TGTGCCAGCAGCACCCTGGCAGGCGAGCAGTTCTTC
NA,14,TRBV20-1,TRBJ1-2,TRBD1,CSAEFDRGRYGYTF,TGCAGTGCAGAATTCGACAGGGGCCGCTATGGCTACACCTTC
once,19,TRBV7-6,TRBJ2-3,TRBD2,CASSLANDLAGVSTDTQYF,TGTGCCAGCAGCTTAGCTAACGACCTAGCGGGAGTTAGCACAGATACGCAGTATTTT
NA,17,TRBV27,TRBJ2-1,TRBD2,CASSLWTSGVTYNEQFF,TGTGCCAGCAGTCTGTGGACTAGCGGGGTCACCTACAATGAGCAGTTCTTC
NA,15,TRBV4-3,TRBJ2-1,NA,CASSQDLGTRNEQFF,TGCGCCAGCAGCCAAGATCTCGGGACACGGAATGAGCAGTTCTTC
NA,16,TRBV3-1,TRBJ2-1,TRBD1,CASSQEDRGPYNEQFF,TGTGCCAGCAGCCAAGAGGACAGGGGACCCTACAATGAGCAGTTCTTC
NA,13,TRBV29-1,TRBJ1-2,TRBD1,CSVFRGLDYGYTF,TGCAGCGTTTTCAGGGGGCTAGACTATGGCTACACCTTC
NA,13,TRBV7-6,TRBJ1-2,NA,CASTLQGFYGYTF,TGTGCCAGCACCCTACAGGGATTCTATGGCTACACCTTC
NA,14,TRBV10-3,TRBJ2-7,TRBD2,CAISTSGRGYEQYF,TGTGCCATCAGTACTAGCGGGAGAGGCTACGAGCAGTACTTC
NA,13,TRBV7-9,TRBJ1-1,NA,CASSLIISSEAFF,TGTGCCAGCAGCTTAATCATTTCGTCTGAAGCTTTCTTT
NA,17,TRBV7-9,TRBJ2-1,TRBD2,CASSLEVASGSRDEQFF,TGTGCCAGCAGCTTAGAGGTGGCTAGCGGGAGTCGCGATGAGCAGTTCTTC
NA,11,TRBV25-1,TRBJ2-7,NA,CASSEFQEQYF,TGTGCCAGCAGTGAATTCCAAGAGCAGTACTTC
NA,12,TRBV20-1,TRBJ1-2,NA,CSARGVNYGYTF,TGCAGTGCTAGGGGGGTAAACTATGGCTACACCTTC
few,15,TRBV7-9,TRBJ2-7,TRBD1,CASSTRTGSSYEQYF,TGTGCCAGCAGCACCCGGACAGGGAGCTCCTACGAGCAGTACTTC
NA,11,TRBV7-9,TRBJ2-1,NA,CASKGGDEQFF,TGTGCCAGTAAGGGGGGGGATGAGCAGTTCTTC
NA,13,TRBV5-1,TRBJ1-2,NA,CASSSNPLYGYTF,TGCGCCAGCAGCTCCAACCCGTTATATGGCTACACCTTC
NA,14,TRBV20-1,TRBJ2-3,TRBD2,CSASKRGGSDTQYF,TGCAGTGCTAGTAAGCGGGGGGGCTCAGATACGCAGTATTTT
NA,11,TRBV6-5,TRBJ1-2,TRBD1,CASSTGGGYTF,TGTGCCAGCAGCACAGGGGGCGGCTACACCTTC
NA,12,TRBV29-1,TRBJ2-7,NA,CSVAGQFYEQYF,TGCAGCGTCGCAGGACAGTTCTACGAGCAGTACTTC
NA,15,TRBV5-5,TRBJ2-7,TRBD1,CASSTGQGIPYEQYF,TGTGCCAGCAGCACCGGACAGGGCATACCCTACGAGCAGTACTTC
NA,15,TRBV12-3/TRBV12-4,TRBJ2-7,TRBD1,CASSILGQGSGEQYF,TGTGCCAGCAGCATCCTGGGACAGGGCAGCGGCGAGCAGTACTTC